Sequencing of this TCR beta chain was carried out in a study of identical twins. Study-wide results and limits: Models underestimated out-of-frame TCR alpha sharing in monozygotic twins.

Details on this clonotype: Its antigen is not identified.

The CDR3 is 14 amino acids. V lost 4 bases, J lost 4 bases, and 13 bases lay in between. Germline assignment: CDR1 MNHNS and CDR2 SASEGT. Unique molecular identifiers were present on cDNA, and template switching added a universal primer site. TCRdb re-called the 5' RACE reads with MiXCR, one entry per CDR3 protein. The sample lists more than 1.5 million distinct CDR3 sequences, more than 30% occurring once. This chain links TRBV6-1 with TRBJ1-1; D perhaps matches TRBD1 (5 bases). The receptor was isolated from a newborn girl in good health. The sequenced material came from cord blood. CDR3 coding DNA: TGTGCCAGCAGTGTTATGTTCGGGGGCACTGAAGCTTTCTTT. Its protein is CASSVMFGGTEAFF.